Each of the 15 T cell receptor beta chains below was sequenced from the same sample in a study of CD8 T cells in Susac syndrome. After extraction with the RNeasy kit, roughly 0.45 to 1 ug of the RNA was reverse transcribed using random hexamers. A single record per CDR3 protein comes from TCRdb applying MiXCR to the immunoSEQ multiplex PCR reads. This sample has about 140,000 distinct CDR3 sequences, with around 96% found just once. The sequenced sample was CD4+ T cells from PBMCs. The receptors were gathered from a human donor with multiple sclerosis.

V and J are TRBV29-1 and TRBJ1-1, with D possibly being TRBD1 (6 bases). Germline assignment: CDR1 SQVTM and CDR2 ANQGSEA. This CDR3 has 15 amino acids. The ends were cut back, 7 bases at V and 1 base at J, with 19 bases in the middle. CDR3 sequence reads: CSASRGGSRNTEAFF. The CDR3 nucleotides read TGCAGCGCATCGAGGGGGGGCAGTCGGAACACTGAAGCTTTCTTT.

In DNA form, the CDR3 reads TGTGCCAGCAGCCAAGACAGGGGGCAGTTCTTC. Translating gives CASSQDRGQFF. The V gene is TRBV4-2, the J gene TRBJ2-1; D is perhaps TRBD1 (6 bases). The germline V gene encodes CDR1 LGHNA and CDR2 YNFKEQ. The CDR3 runs 11 residues. The germline V and J ends were trimmed by 0 bases and 12 bases, with 6 bases remaining between them.

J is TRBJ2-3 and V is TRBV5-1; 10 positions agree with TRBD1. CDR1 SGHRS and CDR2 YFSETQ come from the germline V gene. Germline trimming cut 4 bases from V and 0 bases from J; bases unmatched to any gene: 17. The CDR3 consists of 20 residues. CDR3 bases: TGCGCCAGCAGCCCCAGAAAGACAGGGGGCCAAGACCTAAGCACAGATACGCAGTATTTT. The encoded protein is CASSPRKTGGQDLSTDTQYF. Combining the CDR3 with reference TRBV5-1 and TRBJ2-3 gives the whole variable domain KAGVTQTPRYLIKTRGQQVTLSCSPISGHRSVSWYQQTPGQGLQFLFEYFSETQRNKGNFPGRFSGRQFSNSRSEMNVSTLELGDSALYLCASSPRKTGGQDLSTDTQYFGPGTRLTVL.

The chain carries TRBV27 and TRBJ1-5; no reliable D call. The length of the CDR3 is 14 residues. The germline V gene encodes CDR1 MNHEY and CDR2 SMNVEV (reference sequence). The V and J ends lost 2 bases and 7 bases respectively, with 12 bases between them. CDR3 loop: CASSLLGLGQPQHF. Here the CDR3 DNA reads TGTGCCAGCAGTTTACTCGGCCTCGGGCAGCCCCAGCATTTT.

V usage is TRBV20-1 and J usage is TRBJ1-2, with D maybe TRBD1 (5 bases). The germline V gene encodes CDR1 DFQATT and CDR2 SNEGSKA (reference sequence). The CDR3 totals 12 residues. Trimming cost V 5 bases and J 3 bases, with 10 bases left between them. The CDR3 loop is CSAWDPDYGYTF. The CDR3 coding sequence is TGCAGTGCTTGGGACCCGGACTATGGCTACACCTTC.

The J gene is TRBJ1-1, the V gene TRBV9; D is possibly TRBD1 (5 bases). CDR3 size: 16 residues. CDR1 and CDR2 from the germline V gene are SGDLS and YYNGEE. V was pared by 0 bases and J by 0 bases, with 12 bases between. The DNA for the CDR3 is TGTGCCAGCAGCGTAGTCCCGGACACAGTGAACACTGAAGCTTTCTTT. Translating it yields CASSVVPDTVNTEAFF.

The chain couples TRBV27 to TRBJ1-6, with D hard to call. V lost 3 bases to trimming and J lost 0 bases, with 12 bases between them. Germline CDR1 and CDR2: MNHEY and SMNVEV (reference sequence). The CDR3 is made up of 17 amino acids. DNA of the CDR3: TGTGCCAGCAGTTTTGATATATGGAGCTCCTATAATTCACCCCTCCACTTT. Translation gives CASSFDIWSSYNSPLHF.

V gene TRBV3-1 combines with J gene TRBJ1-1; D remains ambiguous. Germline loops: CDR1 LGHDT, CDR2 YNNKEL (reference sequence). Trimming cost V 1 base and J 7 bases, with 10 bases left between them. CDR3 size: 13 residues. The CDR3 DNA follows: TGTGCCAGCAGCCAAGTCTCGGGCGATGAAGCTTTCTTT. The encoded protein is CASSQVSGDEAFF. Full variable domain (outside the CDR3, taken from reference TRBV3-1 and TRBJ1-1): DTAVSQTPKYLVTQMGNDKSIKCEQNLGHDTMYWYKQDSKKFLKIMFSYNNKELIINETVPNRFSPKSPDKAHLNLHINSLELGDSAVYFCASSQVSGDEAFFGQGTRLTVV.

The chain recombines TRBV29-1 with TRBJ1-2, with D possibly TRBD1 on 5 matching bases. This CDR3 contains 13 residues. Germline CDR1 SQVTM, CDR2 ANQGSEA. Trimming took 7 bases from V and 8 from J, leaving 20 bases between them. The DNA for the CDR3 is TGCAGCGCCACAGACCGGGGGACGTCGGGCTACACCTTC. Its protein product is CSATDRGTSGYTF. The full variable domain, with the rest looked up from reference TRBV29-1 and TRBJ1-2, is SAVISQKPSRDICQRGTSLTIQCQVDSQVTMMFWYRQQPGQSLTLIATANQGSEATYESGFVIDKFPISRPNLTFSTLTVSNMSPEDSSIYLCSATDRGTSGYTFGSGTRLTVV.

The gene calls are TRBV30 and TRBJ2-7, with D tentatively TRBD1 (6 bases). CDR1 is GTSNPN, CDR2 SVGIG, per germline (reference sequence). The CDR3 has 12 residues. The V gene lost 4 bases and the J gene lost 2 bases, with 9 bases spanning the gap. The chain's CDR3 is CAWKGQTYEQYF. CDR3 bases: TGTGCCTGGAAAGGACAGACCTACGAGCAGTACTTC.

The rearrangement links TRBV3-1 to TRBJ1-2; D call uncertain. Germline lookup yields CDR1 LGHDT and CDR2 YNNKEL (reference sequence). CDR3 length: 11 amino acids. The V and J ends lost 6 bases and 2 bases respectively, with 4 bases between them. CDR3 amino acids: CASRANYGYTF. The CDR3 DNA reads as TGTGCCAGCAGGGCGAACTATGGCTACACCTTC.

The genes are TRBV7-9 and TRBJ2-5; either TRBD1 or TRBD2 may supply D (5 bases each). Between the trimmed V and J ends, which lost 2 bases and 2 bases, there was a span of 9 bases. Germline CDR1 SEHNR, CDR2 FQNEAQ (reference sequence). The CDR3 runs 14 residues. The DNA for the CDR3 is TGTGCCAGCAGCTTAAGGGACGTTCAAGAGACCCAGTACTTC. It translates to CASSLRDVQETQYF.

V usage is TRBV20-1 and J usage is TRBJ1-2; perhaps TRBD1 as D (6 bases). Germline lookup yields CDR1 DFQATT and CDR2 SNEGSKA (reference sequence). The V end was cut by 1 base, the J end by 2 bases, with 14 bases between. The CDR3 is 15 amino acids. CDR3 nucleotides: TGCAGTGCTAGAGGGGCCGGGGGCTCGAACTATGGCTACACCTTC. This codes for CSARGAGGSNYGYTF.

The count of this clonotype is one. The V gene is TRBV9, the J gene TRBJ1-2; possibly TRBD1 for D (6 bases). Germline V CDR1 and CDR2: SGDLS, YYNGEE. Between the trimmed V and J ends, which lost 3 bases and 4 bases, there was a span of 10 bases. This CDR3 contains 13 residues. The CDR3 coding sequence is TGTGCCAGCAGCGAGACAGGATTCTATGGCTACACCTTC. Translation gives CASSETGFYGYTF.

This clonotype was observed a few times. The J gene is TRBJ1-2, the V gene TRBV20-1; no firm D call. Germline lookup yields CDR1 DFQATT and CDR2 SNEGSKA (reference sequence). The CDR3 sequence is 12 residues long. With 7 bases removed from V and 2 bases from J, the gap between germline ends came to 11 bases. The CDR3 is CSVEGSNYGYTF. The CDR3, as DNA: TGCAGTGTGGAGGGATCCAACTATGGCTACACCTTC.